This TCR beta chain was documented in a study of cytomegalovirus exposure and HLA in healthy donors. Study-wide results and caveats: Productive rates of about 90% or about 30% were seen for most TCR beta V segments in an earlier analysis. Later on, an analysis tied around 17,000 TCR beta sequences to HLA alleles at 0.05 false discovery rate. A later analysis found TCR association rates differed by HLA locus, highest for DRB1 and lowest for HLA-C. Among TCR sequences, most were rare, though some public TCRs appeared in many donors.

CDR3 length: 15 amino acids. Germline V CDR1 and CDR2: MNHEY, SMNVEV (reference sequence). Trimming at V came to 5 bases and at J to 7 bases, leaving 9 bases not matched to a gene. A word on this clone: Its antigen remains unknown.

Primers for the PCR totalled 60 Vbeta and 13 Jbeta. This table comes from immunoSEQ multiplex PCR, and its TCRdb copy is limited to in-frame clones, with some not included. Its clone listing holds 100,000 to 150,000 clones. The chain recombines TRBV27 with TRBJ1-2, with 11 bases fitting TRBD1. The sequencing input was PBMCs. This sequence was found in a man aged 25 to 45 in good health and CMV-seronegative. CDR3 sequence reads: CASSPSWGTGGGYTF. The CDR3 nucleotides are TGTGCCAGCAGTCCCTCTTGGGGGACAGGGGGTGGCTACACCTTC.